This T cell receptor beta chain was captured by sequencing in a study of cytomegalovirus exposure and HLA in healthy donors. Vbeta (60) and Jbeta (13) primers were used in the PCR. The assay was immunoSEQ multiplex PCR, and TCRdb's table has in-frame clones only and misses some. Here the sample spans about 150,000 clones, about 76% being singletons. From germline, CDR1 is SEHNR and CDR2 FQNEAQ (reference sequence). The ends lost 5 bases at V and 8 bases at J; junction bases unmatched: 11. CDR3 length: 14 amino acids. This sequence was found in a male donor in good health and CMV-seronegative. The chain combines TRBV7-9 with TRBJ1-2; 7 positions match TRBD1. The sequenced sample consisted of PBMCs. CDR3 protein: CASSQRGQGRGYTF. CDR3 sequence (DNA): TGTGCCAGCAGCCAGAGGGGGCAGGGACGAGGCTACACCTTC.